This T cell receptor beta chain was obtained from a study of patients and donors after allogeneic stem cell transplantation. The V gene lost 3 bases and the J gene lost 6 bases, with 10 bases spanning the gap. CDR1 SGDLS and CDR2 YYNGEE come from the germline V gene. CDR3 length equals 13 residues. MiXCR, applied by TCRdb to the RT-PCR reads, yields one record per CDR3 protein. This sample has roughly 200,000 distinct CDR3 sequences, with about 37% found just once. The specimen sequenced was blood, either unsorted or a sorted T cell fraction (not recorded which). The source is a human donor who was either an allogeneic HSCT recipient or a stem cell or donor lymphocyte infusion donor (not recorded which). It is not recorded whose cells these are; they may come from a transplant donor. The chain combines TRBV9 with TRBJ2-4; a weak D match, TRBD2 (5 bases). The CDR3 nucleotides read TGTGCCAGCAGCGAGAGGGCAGGAAACATTCAGTACTTC. This sequence encodes CASSERAGNIQYF.